This record looks at one TCR beta chain sequence and its context. Its antigen is not known. The data belong to a study of cytomegalovirus exposure and HLA in healthy donors. Study observations and caveats: According to the study, around 160 TCR beta chains were cytomegalovirus-associated.

TCRdb's copy holds only in-frame clones and misses some; the assay was immunoSEQ multiplex PCR. The data contain around 150,000 clones, approximately 82% of them singletons. The TCR was taken from a man in his thirties or forties in good health and CMV-seropositive. Sequences were obtained from PBMCs.

Here the CDR3 reads CASSPLGTGEGDEKLFF. The CDR3 DNA reads as TGTGCCAGCAGTCCGCTCGGGACAGGGGAGGGAGATGAAAAACTGTTTTTT. This chain connects TRBV28 to TRBJ1-4; 10 positions agree with TRBD1. Germline CDR1 MDHEN, CDR2 SYDVKM. The CDR3 extends over 17 amino acids. Unmatched junction bases numbered 12, after V lost 5 bases and J lost 6 bases.